A selection of T cell receptor beta chains follows, all from one sample in a study of T cells after posttransplantation cyclophosphamide. Sequencing used immunoSEQ multiplex PCR; TCRdb keeps in-frame clones, though not all of them. In the table there are tens of thousands of clones, 98% of which are singletons. The sequenced sample consisted of naive CD4+ T cells sorted from PBMCs. The receptor source for this set is a man aged 35 to 55 in good health, CMV-negative, and a related stem cell transplant donor. The CDR3 runs from the conserved cysteine through the conserved F or W. The D gene is left open where the match is weak. Not every row has a clone size; where given, it reads once, few, many or a size class.

CDR3aa	CDR3nt	j_gene	abundance	v_gene	d_gene
CASSESQGALGAFF	TGTGCCAGCAGTGAATCACAGGGGGCGCTGGGAGCTTTCTTT	TRBJ1-1	.	TRBV6-4	TRBD1
CASSLAILAGGYNEQFF	TGTGCCAGCAGCTTAGCGATACTAGCGGGAGGATACAATGAGCAGTTCTTC	TRBJ2-1	.	TRBV7-8	TRBD2
CASSRLRGGWYEQYF	TGTGCCAGCAGCCGTCTCCGAGGGGGCTGGTACGAGCAGTACTTC	TRBJ2-7	.	TRBV7-2	TRBD1
CASSSTVSNYGYTF	TGCGCCAGCAGCTCGACAGTCTCTAACTATGGCTACACCTTC	TRBJ1-2	.	TRBV5-1	.
CASRRERTRTTDTQYF	TGTGCCAGCAGGCGAGAAAGGACTAGAACCACAGATACGCAGTATTTT	TRBJ2-3	.	TRBV27	TRBD2
CASSLDRDTDTQYF	TGCGCCAGCAGCTTGGACAGGGATACAGATACGCAGTATTTT	TRBJ2-3	few	TRBV5-1	.
CASTSPGDPTEAFF	TGTGCCAGCACCTCACCGGGAGATCCCACTGAAGCTTTCTTT	TRBJ1-1	.	TRBV6-5	.
CASSSPPSGRGADTQYF	TGTGCCAGCAGTTCCCCCCCTAGCGGGAGAGGCGCAGATACGCAGTATTTT	TRBJ2-3	.	TRBV27	TRBD2
CASSTDRGRGGYTF	TGTGCCAGCAGTACGGACAGGGGGCGAGGTGGCTACACCTTC	TRBJ1-2	.	TRBV6-5	TRBD1
CASSWTSGINNEQFF	TGTGCCAGCAGCTGGACTAGCGGGATAAACAATGAGCAGTTCTTC	TRBJ2-1	.	TRBV5-6	TRBD2
CSDRHSLDEQFF	TGCAGCGACCGGCACAGTTTGGATGAGCAGTTCTTC	TRBJ2-1	.	TRBV29-1	.
CASSYGGLAVSDTQYF	TGTGCCAGCAGTTACGGGGGACTAGCGGTTTCAGATACGCAGTATTTT	TRBJ2-3	.	TRBV6-5	TRBD2
CAWSVSRDEQYF	TGTGCCTGGAGTGTGTCCAGGGACGAGCAGTACTTC	TRBJ2-7	.	TRBV30	.
CAISGLTSEQYF	TGTGCCATCAGTGGACTAACCTCCGAGCAGTACTTC	TRBJ2-7	.	TRBV10-3	.
CASSLAGGPSGELFF	TGCGCCAGTTCTCTAGCGGGAGGGCCCAGCGGGGAGCTGTTTTTT	TRBJ2-2	.	TRBV5-1	TRBD2
CSVERGTGGNEQFF	TGCAGCGTTGAACGCGGCACCGGGGGGAATGAGCAGTTCTTC	TRBJ2-1	once	TRBV29-1	TRBD2
CASTRLGQAMSYGYTF	TGTGCCAGCACCAGGTTGGGACAGGCGATGTCCTATGGCTACACCTTC	TRBJ1-2	.	TRBV5-6	TRBD1
CASSGGRIQDTQYF	TGTGCCAGCAGTGGCGGGCGTATCCAAGATACGCAGTATTTT	TRBJ2-3	.	TRBV6-4	.
CASSQEGGNYGYTF	TGTGCCAGCAGCCAAGAGGGGGGGAACTATGGCTACACCTTC	TRBJ1-2	.	TRBV4-2	.
CASSGTGNSYNEQFF	TGCGCCAGCAGCGGGACAGGGAACTCCTACAATGAGCAGTTCTTC	TRBJ2-1	.	TRBV5-1	TRBD1
CASSLVGGRGDEQFF	TGTGCCAGCAGCTTAGTCGGCGGCAGGGGCGATGAGCAGTTCTTC	TRBJ2-1	.	TRBV7-2	.
CASSPGLSEKLFF	TGCGCCAGCAGCCCCGGACTAAGTGAAAAACTGTTTTTT	TRBJ1-4	.	TRBV4-3	.
CASSLNRRSEQYF	TGTGCCAGCAGCTTGAACAGACGAAGCGAGCAGTACTTC	TRBJ2-7	.	TRBV5-6	.
CASSTREFIAGEMVFGNNEQFF	TGTGCCAGCAGCACGCGAGAATTTATAGCGGGAGAAATGGTCTTTGGGAACAATGAGCAGTTCTTC	TRBJ2-1	.	TRBV14	TRBD2
CSVLRLAGIGASTDTQYF	TGCAGCGTCCTTCGACTAGCGGGCATAGGGGCTAGCACAGATACGCAGTATTTT	TRBJ2-3	.	TRBV29-1	TRBD2
CASSFWTGGLTYF	TGTGCCAGCAGTTTCTGGACAGGGGGTTTAACGTACTTC	TRBJ2-7	.	TRBV28	TRBD1
CASKAGGLYEQYF	TGCGCCAGCAAAGCGGGAGGTCTCTACGAGCAGTACTTC	TRBJ2-7	.	TRBV5-1	TRBD2
CATQQGKGTDTQYF	TGTGCCACCCAACAGGGGAAGGGCACAGATACGCAGTATTTT	TRBJ2-3	.	TRBV19	TRBD1
CASSLRLLGAFTYEQYF	TGTGCCAGCAGCTTACGTCTCTTGGGGGCTTTTACCTACGAGCAGTACTTC	TRBJ2-7	.	TRBV7-8	.
CASSTSGTAYNEQFF	TGTGCCAGCAGCACATCCGGGACAGCCTACAATGAGCAGTTCTTC	TRBJ2-1	.	TRBV11-2	TRBD1
CAWSLSGTEGEKLFF	TGTGCCTGGAGTCTATCAGGGACAGAGGGTGAAAAACTGTTTTTT	TRBJ1-4	.	TRBV30	TRBD1
CASSRTANTEAFF	TGTGCCAGTTCTCGGACAGCGAACACTGAAGCTTTCTTT	TRBJ1-1	.	TRBV18	.
CASSVQGAMNTEAFF	TGTGCCAGTAGTGTACAGGGGGCGATGAACACTGAAGCTTTCTTT	TRBJ1-1	.	TRBV19	TRBD1
CASSQLPGEAYNEQFF	TGTGCCAGCAGCCAGCTCCCGGGAGAAGCCTACAATGAGCAGTTCTTC	TRBJ2-1	.	TRBV7-3	.
CSVGGRFQNIQYF	TGCAGCGTTGGCGGGAGATTCCAAAACATTCAGTACTTC	TRBJ2-4	.	TRBV29-1	TRBD2
CASSTEGAGEQYF	TGTGCCAGCAGCACCGAGGGAGCGGGCGAGCAGTACTTC	TRBJ2-7	.	TRBV6-6	.
CASTLSSGTYNEQFF	TGTGCCAGCACCTTATCTAGCGGTACTTACAATGAGCAGTTCTTC	TRBJ2-1	.	TRBV7-9	TRBD2
CASSPRYEQYF	TGTGCCAGCAGCCCCCGCTACGAGCAGTACTTC	TRBJ2-7	.	TRBV7-2	.
CASSLAQGTEAFF	TGCGCCAGCAGCTTGGCACAGGGCACTGAAGCTTTCTTT	TRBJ1-1	.	TRBV5-1	.
CASSSGDVNEKLFF	TGTGCCAGTAGTAGCGGCGATGTCAATGAAAAACTGTTTTTT	TRBJ1-4	.	TRBV19	.
CAWSIYVETQYF	TGTGCCTGGAGTATATATGTAGAGACCCAGTACTTC	TRBJ2-5	.	TRBV30	.
CASSGGGFYEQYF	TGTGCCAGCAGTGGGGGGGGATTCTACGAGCAGTACTTC	TRBJ2-7	.	TRBV6-1	TRBD2
CASSSGGGEQYF	TGTGCCAGCAGCTCAGGGGGCGGGGAGCAGTACTTC	TRBJ2-7	.	TRBV7-9	TRBD1
CASSWGTSIGYEQYF	TGTGCCAGCAGTTGGGGGACTAGCATTGGTTACGAGCAGTACTTC	TRBJ2-7	.	TRBV27	TRBD2
CASSLASGGEQFF	TGTGCCAGCAGCTTAGCTAGCGGGGGAGAGCAGTTCTTC	TRBJ2-1	.	TRBV11-3	TRBD2
CASSSQTGRGGYTF	TGTGCCAGCAGCTCTCAAACAGGAAGGGGGGGCTACACCTTC	TRBJ1-2	.	TRBV9	.
CASSLPDRAAGAFF	TGCGCCAGCAGTCTACCTGACAGGGCCGCGGGAGCTTTCTTT	TRBJ1-1	.	TRBV23-1	TRBD1
CATSRVLAGGQDTQYF	TGTGCCACCAGCAGAGTACTAGCGGGAGGTCAAGATACGCAGTATTTT	TRBJ2-3	.	TRBV15	TRBD2
CASSPGSPYEQYF	TGTGCCAGCAGCCCGGGATCACCCTACGAGCAGTACTTC	TRBJ2-7	.	TRBV28	.
CASSYDITGGLEKLFF	TGTGCCAGCAGCTATGATATTACAGGGGGCTTAGAAAAACTGTTTTTT	TRBJ1-4	.	TRBV5-4	TRBD1